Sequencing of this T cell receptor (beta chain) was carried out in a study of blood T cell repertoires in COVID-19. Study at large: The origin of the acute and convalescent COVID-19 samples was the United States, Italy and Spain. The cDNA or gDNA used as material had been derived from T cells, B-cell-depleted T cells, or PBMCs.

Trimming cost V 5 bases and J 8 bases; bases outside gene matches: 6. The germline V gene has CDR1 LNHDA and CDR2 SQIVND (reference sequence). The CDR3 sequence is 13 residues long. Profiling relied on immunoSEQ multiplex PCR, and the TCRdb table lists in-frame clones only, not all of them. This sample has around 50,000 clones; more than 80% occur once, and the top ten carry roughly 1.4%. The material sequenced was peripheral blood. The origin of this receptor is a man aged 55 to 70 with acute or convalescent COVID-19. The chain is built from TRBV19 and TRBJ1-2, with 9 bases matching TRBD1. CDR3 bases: TGTGCCAGTAGTGTAACAGGGGGCGCGGGCTACACCTTC. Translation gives CASSVTGGAGYTF. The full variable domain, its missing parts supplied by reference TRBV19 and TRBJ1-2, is DGGITQSPKYLFRKEGQNVTLSCEQNLNHDAMYWYRQDPGQGLRLIYYSQIVNDFQKGDIAEGYSVSREKKESFPLTVTSAQKNPTAFYLCASSVTGGAGYTFGSGTRLTVV.